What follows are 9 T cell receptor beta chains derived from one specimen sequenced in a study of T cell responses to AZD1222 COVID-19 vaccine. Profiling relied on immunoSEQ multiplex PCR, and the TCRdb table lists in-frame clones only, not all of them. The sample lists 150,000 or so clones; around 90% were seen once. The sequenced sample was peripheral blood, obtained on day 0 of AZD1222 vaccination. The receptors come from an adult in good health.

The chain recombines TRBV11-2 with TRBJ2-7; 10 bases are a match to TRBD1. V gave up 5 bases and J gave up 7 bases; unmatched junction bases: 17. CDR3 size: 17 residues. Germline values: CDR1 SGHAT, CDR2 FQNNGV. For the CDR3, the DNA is TGTGCCAGCAGCCGAGGGCAGGCGGGACAGGGGACGCGGGAGCAGTACTTC. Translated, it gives CASSRGQAGQGTREQYF.

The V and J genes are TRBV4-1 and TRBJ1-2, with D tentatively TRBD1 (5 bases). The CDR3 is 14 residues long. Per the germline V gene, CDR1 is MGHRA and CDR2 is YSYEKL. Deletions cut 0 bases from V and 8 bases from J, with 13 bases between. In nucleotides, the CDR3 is TGCGCCAGCAGCCAAGATGGGGGGGTATGGGGCTACACCTTC. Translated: CASSQDGGVWGYTF.

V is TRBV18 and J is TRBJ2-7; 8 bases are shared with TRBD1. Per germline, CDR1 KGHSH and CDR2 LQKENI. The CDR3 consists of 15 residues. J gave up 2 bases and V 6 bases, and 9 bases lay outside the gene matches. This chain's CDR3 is CASSLMGQETYEQYF. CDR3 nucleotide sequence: TGTGCCAGCTCCCTCATGGGACAGGAAACCTACGAGCAGTACTTC.

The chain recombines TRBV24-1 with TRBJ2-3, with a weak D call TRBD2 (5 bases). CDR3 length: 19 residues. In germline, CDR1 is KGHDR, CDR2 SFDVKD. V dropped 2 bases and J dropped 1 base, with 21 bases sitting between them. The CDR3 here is CATSDSFGPSFPGTDTQYF. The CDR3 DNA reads TGTGCCACCAGTGATTCCTTTGGGCCTAGCTTCCCGGGCACAGATACGCAGTATTTT.

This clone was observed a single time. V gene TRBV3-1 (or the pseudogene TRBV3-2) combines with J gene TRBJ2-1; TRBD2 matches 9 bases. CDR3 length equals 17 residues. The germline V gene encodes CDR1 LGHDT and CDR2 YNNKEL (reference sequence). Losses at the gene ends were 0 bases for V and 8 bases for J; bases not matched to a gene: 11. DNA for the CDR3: TGTGCCAGCAGCCAAGAATACCCAGCGGGGGGCGCGGATGAGCAGTTCTTC. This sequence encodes CASSQEYPAGGADEQFF.

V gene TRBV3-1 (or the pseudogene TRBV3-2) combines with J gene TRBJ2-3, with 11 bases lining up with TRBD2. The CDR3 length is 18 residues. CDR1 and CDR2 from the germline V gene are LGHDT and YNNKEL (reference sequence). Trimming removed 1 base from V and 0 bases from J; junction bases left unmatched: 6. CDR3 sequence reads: CASSQVASGGPSTDTQYF. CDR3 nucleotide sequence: TGTGCCAGCAGCCAAGTGGCTAGCGGGGGGCCTAGCACAGATACGCAGTATTTT.

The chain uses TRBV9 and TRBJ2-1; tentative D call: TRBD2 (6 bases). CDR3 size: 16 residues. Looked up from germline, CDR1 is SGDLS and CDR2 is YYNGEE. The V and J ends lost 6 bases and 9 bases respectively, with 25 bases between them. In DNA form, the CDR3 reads TGTGCCAGCAAAGATCTCGAGACCGGGGGTGGGAGTGAGCAGTTCTTC. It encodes CASKDLETGGGSEQFF.

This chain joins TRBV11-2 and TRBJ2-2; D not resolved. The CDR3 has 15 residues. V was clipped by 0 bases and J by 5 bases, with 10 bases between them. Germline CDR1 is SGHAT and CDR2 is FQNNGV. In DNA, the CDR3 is TGTGCCAGCAGCTTAGATGGGCTGGGGACCGGGGAGCTGTTTTTT. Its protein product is CASSLDGLGTGELFF. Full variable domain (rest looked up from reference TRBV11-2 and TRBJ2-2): EAGVAQSPRYKIIEKRQSVAFWCNPISGHATLYWYQQILGQGPKLLIQFQNNGVVDDSQLPKDRFSAERLKGVDSTLKIQPAKLEDSAVYLCASSLDGLGTGELFFGEGSRLTVL.

CDR3 sequence: CASSRDRAGTVYEQYF. CDR3 nucleotide sequence: TGTGCCAGCAGCCGAGACCGTGCGGGGACGGTCTACGAGCAGTACTTC. The chain links TRBV5-4 to TRBJ2-7; a weak D match, TRBD2 (6 bases). CDR3 size: 16 residues. CDR1 SGHNT and CDR2 YYREEE come from the germline V gene (reference sequence). V lost 4 bases and J 3 bases, leaving 20 bases between the germline ends.